This entry lists 18 T cell receptor beta chains sequenced from one sample in a study of blood T cell repertoires in COVID-19. Generated by immunoSEQ multiplex PCR, the TCRdb table keeps only in-frame clones and is missing some. Of 350,000 or so clones listed, around nine tenths are singletons. Sequencing used PBMCs or T cells enriched from blood (not recorded which). These TCRs come from a woman aged 25 to 45 who had been exposed to COVID-19.

The table lists this clone with a count of one. The chain uses TRBV28 and TRBJ2-7; tentative D call: TRBD1 (6 bases). V gave up 2 bases and J gave up 0 bases, with 14 bases separating them. The CDR3 is 16 residues long. Germline V gene lookup returns CDR1 MDHEN and CDR2 SYDVKM. CDR3 nucleotide sequence: TGTGCCAGCAGTTTAGGGACACTGAGATACTCCTACGAGCAGTACTTC. Translating gives CASSLGTLRYSYEQYF. The entire variable domain, with the rest obtained from reference TRBV28 and TRBJ2-7, is as follows: DVKVTQSSRYLVKRTGEKVFLECVQDMDHENMFWYRQDPGLGLRLIYFSYDVKMKEKGDIPEGYSVSREKKERFSLILESASTNQTSMYLCASSLGTLRYSYEQYFGPGTRLTVT.

The table lists this clone with a few counts. This sequence joins TRBV9 and TRBJ2-5; 8 bases match TRBD2. This CDR3 region has 14 residues. Trimming at V came to 0 bases and at J to 5 bases, leaving 3 bases not matched to a gene. Germline CDR1 is SGDLS and CDR2 is YYNGEE. Here the CDR3 reads CASSVAGGDETQYF. CDR3 sequence (DNA): TGTGCCAGCAGCGTAGCGGGAGGGGACGAGACCCAGTACTTC.

The gene calls are TRBV14 and TRBJ2-5, with TRBD1 matching 7 bases. CDR1 and CDR2 from the germline V gene are SGHDN and FVKESK. The CDR3 runs 18 residues. Trimming at V came to 6 bases and at J to 1 base, leaving 17 bases not matched to a gene. The CDR3 nucleotides read TGTGCCAGCAGGCCCGGGACAGCCTGGGGACAATCCCAAGAGACCCAGTACTTC. Protein: CASRPGTAWGQSQETQYF.

The chain joins TRBV5-1 to TRBJ2-5; perhaps TRBD2 as D (5 bases). This CDR3 contains 13 residues. Germline CDR1 SGHRS, CDR2 YFSETQ. V lost 0 bases and J lost 5, with 8 bases in between. The CDR3: CASSLGGKETQYF. In nucleotides, the CDR3 is TGCGCCAGCAGCTTGGGAGGGAAGGAGACCCAGTACTTC.

The chain has TRBV28 and TRBJ1-2; 8 nucleotides agree with TRBD1. The CDR3 extends over 14 amino acids. The V and J ends lost 5 bases and 3 bases, in that order; junction bases with no gene match: 5. The germline V gene has CDR1 MDHEN and CDR2 SYDVKM. CDR3 sequence (DNA): TGTGCCAGCAGTGCCACGGACAGGGACTATGGCTACACCTTC. Translated: CASSATDRDYGYTF.

This clone appeared a few times. The chain is built from TRBV9 and TRBJ1-4; D is ambiguous. The CDR3 totals 16 residues. Trimming shortened V by 0 bases and J by 0 bases, and 9 bases separated the two germline ends. Germline V lookup: CDR1 SGDLS, CDR2 YYNGEE. CDR3 in DNA: TGTGCCAGCAGCGTAGCCCCCGGGACAACTAATGAAAAACTGTTTTTT. This sequence encodes CASSVAPGTTNEKLFF.

This clone was seen a single time. The chain recombines TRBV6-6 with TRBJ1-5; a possible D gene is TRBD1 (5 bases). The CDR3 covers 18 residues. Germline CDR1 and CDR2: MNHNY and SVGAGI (reference sequence). The V end was cut by 5 bases, the J end by 0 bases, with 20 bases between. The CDR3 bases are TGTGCCAGCAGTCGAACCGGGAACCCGGGGGGTAGCAATCAGCCCCAGCATTTT. The encoded protein is CASSRTGNPGGSNQPQHF.

V gene TRBV20-1 combines with J gene TRBJ2-7; D not resolved. CDR1 DFQATT and CDR2 SNEGSKA come from the germline V gene (reference sequence). Trimming removed 3 bases at V and 2 bases at J, with 14 bases between. CDR3 size: 14 residues. In DNA, the CDR3 is TGCAGTGCTAGTAGGCAGGCCCACACCTACGAGCAGTACTTC. It specifies CSASRQAHTYEQYF.

The sample holds a few counts of this clone. V gene TRBV2 combines with J gene TRBJ1-5, with D possibly matching TRBD1 (6 bases). The CDR3 totals 16 residues. Germline V lookup: CDR1 SNHLY, CDR2 FYNNEI. Trimming shortened V by 2 bases and J by 7 bases, and 18 bases separated the two germline ends. In DNA form, the CDR3 reads TGTGCCAGCAGTGAACAAGGGGGGGGCCGACCCCAGCCCCAGCATTTT. Protein: CASSEQGGGRPQPQHF. Supplemented by reference TRBV2 and TRBJ1-5, the full variable domain reads EPEVTQTPSHQVTQMGQEVILRCVPISNHLYFYWYRQILGQKVEFLVSFYNNEISEKSEIFDDQFSVERPDGSNFTLKIRSTKLEDSAMYFCASSEQGGGRPQPQHFGDGTRLSIL.

The chain recombines TRBV7-9 with TRBJ2-5; TRBD2 matches 7 bases. Germline V gene sequence: CDR1 SEHNR, CDR2 FQNEAQ (reference sequence). The CDR3 is made up of 17 amino acids. Unmatched junction bases numbered 14, after V lost 5 bases and J lost 2 bases. CDR3: CASSPPSSLAEQETQYF. DNA of the CDR3: TGTGCCAGCAGCCCCCCCTCATCGCTAGCGGAGCAAGAGACCCAGTACTTC. Looking up the rest from reference TRBV7-9 and TRBJ2-5 gives the full variable domain: DTGVSQNPRHKITKRGQNVTFRCDPISEHNRLYWYRQTLGQGPEFLTYFQNEAQLEKSRLLSDRFSAERPKGSFSTLEIQRTEQGDSAMYLCASSPPSSLAEQETQYFGPGTRLLVL.

The chain couples TRBV3-1 (or the pseudogene TRBV3-2) to TRBJ1-2; 10 bases fit TRBD1. The CDR3 is made up of 15 amino acids. J lost 2 bases, V lost 4 bases, and 4 bases had no gene match. Germline assignment: CDR1 LGHDT and CDR2 YNNKEL (reference sequence). The CDR3 DNA is TGTGCCAGCAGCCGCCAGGGACAGGGGAACTATGGCTACACCTTC. Its translation is CASSRQGQGNYGYTF.

The chain has TRBV18 and TRBJ2-7, with D possibly being TRBD2 (6 bases). The CDR3 is 13 residues long. V lost 3 bases, J lost 6 bases, and 12 bases lay in between. Looked up from germline, CDR1 is KGHSH and CDR2 is LQKENI. This CDR3 reads CASSPPTSIEQYF. As DNA, the CDR3 is TGTGCCAGCTCACCGCCTACTAGCATCGAGCAGTACTTC.

The V call is TRBV2, the J call TRBJ1-2; no definite D call. The CDR3 totals 11 residues. Germline CDR1 SNHLY, CDR2 FYNNEI. Trimming cost V 8 bases and J 5 bases, with 9 bases left between them. The CDR3 coding sequence is TGTGCCAGCCAAGCCTCTTATGGCTACACCTTC. It yields the protein CASQASYGYTF.

Here the CDR3 DNA reads TGTGCCTGGAGCCAGACAGTCCGCAATCAGCCCCAGCATTTT. This translates into CAWSQTVRNQPQHF. This chain connects TRBV30 to TRBJ1-5; tentatively, D is TRBD1 (5 bases). The V gene lost 3 bases and the J gene lost 2 bases, with 11 bases spanning the gap. The germline V gene has CDR1 GTSNPN and CDR2 SVGIG (reference sequence). This CDR3 has 14 amino acids.

The chain combines TRBV30 with TRBJ2-3; 11 nucleotides align to TRBD2. Germline V gives CDR1 GTSNPN, CDR2 SVGIG (reference sequence). With V trimmed by 0 bases and J by 4 bases, 6 bases remained unmatched. The CDR3 length is 16 residues. DNA for the CDR3: TGTGCCTGGAGTGTACAAACTAGCGGGAGCCCAGATACGCAGTATTTT. It codes for CAWSVQTSGSPDTQYF.

The CDR3 coding sequence is TGTGCCAGCAGTTTTGAGAGGGCCGAGCAGTACTTC. Its protein is CASSFERAEQYF. The chain has TRBV28 and TRBJ2-7; maybe TRBD2 (5 bases). The CDR3 has 12 amino acids. Germline loops: CDR1 MDHEN, CDR2 SYDVKM. V lost 3 bases and J lost 6, with 9 bases in between. The entire variable domain, with the rest obtained from reference TRBV28 and TRBJ2-7, is as follows: DVKVTQSSRYLVKRTGEKVFLECVQDMDHENMFWYRQDPGLGLRLIYFSYDVKMKEKGDIPEGYSVSREKKERFSLILESASTNQTSMYLCASSFERAEQYFGPGTRLTVT.

CDR3 residues: CASSFGLPYNEQFF. The CDR3 region has the DNA TGTGCCAGCAGCTTCGGACTCCCCTACAATGAGCAGTTCTTC. V and J are TRBV7-8 and TRBJ2-1; TRBD2 might be the D (5 bases). The CDR3 sequence is 14 residues long. The germline CDR1 and CDR2 sequences are SGHVS and FQNEAQ. Trimming took off 3 bases at V and 2 bases at J, with 8 bases between the two ends.

The chain uses TRBV2 and TRBJ1-6; D may be TRBD1 (6 bases). Germline CDR1 and CDR2: SNHLY and FYNNEI. V lost 5 bases and J lost 5, with 13 bases in between. The CDR3 runs to 15 residues. The DNA of the CDR3 is TGTGCCAGCAGTCTCCAGGGGTTGAATAATTCACCCCTCCACTTT. Translating it yields CASSLQGLNNSPLHF. The full variable domain, rest sourced from reference TRBV2 and TRBJ1-6, is EPEVTQTPSHQVTQMGQEVILRCVPISNHLYFYWYRQILGQKVEFLVSFYNNEISEKSEIFDDQFSVERPDGSNFTLKIRSTKLEDSAMYFCASSLQGLNNSPLHFGNGTRLTVT.